The 30 T cell receptor beta chains below come from one sample, sequenced in a study of T cell changes during pregnancy in multiple sclerosis. Produced via immunoSEQ multiplex PCR; TCRdb's table is partial and in-frame only. The sample shows about 48,000 clones, 88% of them seen only once. The sequencing used CD4+ T cells from peripheral blood mononuclear cells, collected in the second trimester of pregnancy. The receptors stem from a female donor with multiple sclerosis, enrolled in a pregnancy study.

The V gene is TRBV5-1, the J gene TRBJ1-1; 8 bases fit TRBD1. Germline V gene sequence: CDR1 SGHRS, CDR2 YFSETQ. With V trimmed by 3 bases and J by 5 bases, 6 bases remained unmatched. There are 14 residues in the CDR3. The CDR3 region has the DNA TGCGCCAGCAGCTCTATGACAGGGGCGACTGAAGCTTTCTTT. As protein: CASSSMTGATEAFF.

CDR3 sequence (DNA): TGCGCCAGCAGCCCCCAGGGGCTCACTCTGACAGATACGCAGTATTTT. Its translation is CASSPQGLTLTDTQYF. The chain has TRBV5-1 and TRBJ2-3; TRBD1 might be the D (6 bases). Germline-derived CDR1 and CDR2 are SGHRS and YFSETQ. V lost 4 bases and J lost 3, with 18 bases in between. The CDR3 is 16 residues long.

The CDR3 DNA is TGTGCCAGCAGCTTGGGCCGACAGGAGAACACCATATATTTT. It specifies CASSLGRQENTIYF. This chain connects TRBV5-4 to TRBJ1-3, with TRBD1 as a possible D gene (6 bases). The V and J ends lost 0 bases and 7 bases respectively, with 11 bases between them. The CDR3 loop spans 14 amino acids. Germline V CDR1 and CDR2: SGHNT, YYREEE (reference sequence).

This chain joins TRBV2 and TRBJ2-5; TRBD2 agrees at 8 bases. The germline V gene has CDR1 SNHLY and CDR2 FYNNEI. The V gene end was trimmed by 7 bases and the J gene end by 4 bases; junction bases not matched to a gene: 5. The CDR3 runs 13 residues. CDR3 residues: CASMGLEGETQYF. The CDR3, as DNA: TGTGCCAGCATGGGACTAGAGGGAGAGACCCAGTACTTC.

The genes are TRBV5-5 and TRBJ2-3; a possible D gene is TRBD1 (6 bases). Germline-derived CDR1 and CDR2 are SGHKS and YYEKEE (reference sequence). The CDR3 sequence is 14 residues long. Trimming removed 4 bases from V and 0 bases from J, with 9 bases in between. CDR3 residues: CASSTTGSTDTQYF. In DNA form, the CDR3 reads TGTGCCAGCAGCACGACAGGAAGCACAGATACGCAGTATTTT.

V and J are TRBV7-9 and TRBJ1-4; possibly TRBD1 for D (6 bases). The V end lost 3 bases, the J end lost 0 bases, and 8 bases lay between the germline ends. CDR1 and CDR2 from the germline V gene are SEHNR and FQNEAQ (reference sequence). The CDR3 spans 15 residues. The CDR3 reads CASSFRTATNEKLFF. The DNA of the CDR3 is TGTGCCAGCAGCTTCCGGACAGCAACTAATGAAAAACTGTTTTTT.

The chain employs TRBV5-1 and TRBJ2-7; the match to TRBD2 covers 11 bases. The CDR3 covers 16 residues. Germline-derived CDR1 and CDR2 are SGHRS and YFSETQ. After removal of 3 bases from V and 0 bases from J, the junction contained 5 bases not matched to a gene. The CDR3, as DNA: TGCGCCAGCAGCTCAGGACTAGCGGGCCTCTCCTACGAGCAGTACTTC. It codes for CASSSGLAGLSYEQYF.

The V and J genes are TRBV28 and TRBJ1-3; possibly TRBD1 for D (5 bases). The V end was cut by 4 bases, the J end by 0 bases, with 16 bases between. Germline values: CDR1 MDHEN, CDR2 SYDVKM. The CDR3 sequence is 17 residues long. Here the CDR3 reads CASSSNFGARSGNTIYF. DNA of the CDR3: TGTGCCAGCAGTTCCAATTTTGGGGCCCGCTCTGGAAACACCATATATTTT.

This rearrangement joins TRBV4-3 to TRBJ2-6, with a possible D match to TRBD1 (5 bases). Germline lookup yields CDR1 LGHNA and CDR2 YSLEER. CDR3 size: 16 residues. V was cut by 0 bases and J by 4 bases, with 10 bases left in between. Here the CDR3 DNA reads TGCGCCAGCAGCCAAGATCCCAGGGAAGGGGCCAACGTCCTGACTTTC. This sequence encodes CASSQDPREGANVLTF.

This clone was counted many times. The V gene is TRBV2, the J gene TRBJ1-1; D is unclear. Trimming shortened V by 4 bases and J by 3 bases, and 6 bases separated the two germline ends. The germline V gene has CDR1 SNHLY and CDR2 FYNNEI. This CDR3 is built from 12 residues. As DNA, the CDR3 is TGTGCCAGCAGTGCGGCGGACACTGAAGCTTTCTTT. It encodes CASSAADTEAFF. Together with reference TRBV2 and TRBJ1-1, the CDR3 gives the full variable domain: EPEVTQTPSHQVTQMGQEVILRCVPISNHLYFYWYRQILGQKVEFLVSFYNNEISEKSEIFDDQFSVERPDGSNFTLKIRSTKLEDSAMYFCASSAADTEAFFGQGTRLTVV.

This chain connects TRBV27 to TRBJ1-1; TRBD1 is a possible D gene (5 bases). The germline V gene has CDR1 MNHEY and CDR2 SMNVEV (reference sequence). The CDR3 extends over 13 amino acids. V was clipped by 7 bases and J by 1 base, with 10 bases between them. CDR3 DNA sequence: TGTGCCAGCACAGGGAAGGGGAACACTGAAGCTTTCTTT. This translates into CASTGKGNTEAFF.

This chain links TRBV5-8 with TRBJ2-7; 7 nucleotides agree with TRBD2. After removal of 2 bases from V and 3 bases from J, the junction contained 11 bases not matched to a gene. There are 16 residues in the CDR3. CDR1 and CDR2 (germline): SGHTS, YDEGEE. Here the CDR3 DNA reads TGTGCCAGCAGCTTCATGGTGGGAGGGTTCTTCTACGAGCAGTACTTC. Encoded protein: CASSFMVGGFFYEQYF.

The J gene is TRBJ2-1, the V gene TRBV2; unclear D gene. This CDR3 comprises 15 residues. Germline CDR1 and CDR2: SNHLY and FYNNEI. The V gene lost 4 bases and the J gene lost 0 bases, with 10 bases spanning the gap. The CDR3 region is CASSVREISYNEQFF. DNA for the CDR3: TGTGCCAGCAGTGTACGCGAGATCTCCTACAATGAGCAGTTCTTC.

The rearrangement joins TRBV5-1 to TRBJ2-7; TRBD2 matches at 8 bases. This CDR3 region has 15 residues. Germline CDR1 and CDR2: SGHRS and YFSETQ. J gave up 5 bases and V 4 bases, and 11 bases lay outside the gene matches. CDR3 amino acids: CASSMIAGLANEQYF. In DNA form, the CDR3 reads TGCGCCAGCAGCATGATAGCGGGACTTGCGAACGAGCAGTACTTC.

The chain is built from TRBV28 and TRBJ1-1; 8 nucleotides align to TRBD1. With 3 bases clipped from V and 5 bases from J, the junction kept 14 bases outside the gene matches. The CDR3 has 17 amino acids. Per germline, CDR1 MDHEN and CDR2 SYDVKM. CDR3 sequence reads: CASSFLQGGRVRTEAFF. CDR3 in DNA: TGTGCCAGCAGTTTCCTACAGGGGGGAAGGGTGAGGACTGAAGCTTTCTTT.

CDR3 protein: CASSPPERGQPQHF. In DNA form, the CDR3 reads TGTGCCAGCTCACCGCCCGAAAGGGGTCAGCCCCAGCATTTT. The gene calls are TRBV18 and TRBJ1-5; possibly TRBD1 for D (5 bases). The germline gives CDR1 KGHSH, CDR2 LQKENI. Deletions cut 3 bases from V and 6 bases from J, with 12 bases between. The CDR3 is made up of 14 amino acids.

This sequence joins TRBV28 and TRBJ1-2; 8 nucleotides agree with TRBD1. J lost 5 bases, V lost 6 bases, and 5 bases had no gene match. Germline CDR1 and CDR2: MDHEN and SYDVKM. The CDR3 spans 13 residues. CDR3 sequence reads: CASSTGGWYGYTF. In DNA, the CDR3 is TGTGCCAGCAGCACAGGGGGGTGGTATGGCTACACCTTC.

The chain employs TRBV7-9 and TRBJ2-5; D might be TRBD1 (6 bases). V was cut by 5 bases and J by 5 bases, with 18 bases left in between. Germline lookup yields CDR1 SEHNR and CDR2 FQNEAQ (reference sequence). There are 15 residues in the CDR3. CDR3 nucleotide sequence: TGTGCCAGCAGCCCAACAGGACAGTTAGGGGAGACCCAGTACTTC. It yields the protein CASSPTGQLGETQYF.

The chain carries TRBV5-5 and TRBJ1-1; D unclear. The V gene's germline CDR1 is SGHKS and CDR2 YYEKEE (reference sequence). This CDR3 is 15 amino acids long. Trimming pared 7 bases from V and 5 bases from J, leaving 21 bases between. CDR3: CASYVGEGSGTEAFF. The CDR3 bases are TGTGCCAGCTATGTGGGTGAGGGTTCCGGTACTGAAGCTTTCTTT. The whole variable domain, filled in from reference TRBV5-5 and TRBJ1-1, reads DAGVTQSPTHLIKTRGQQVTLRCSPISGHKSVSWYQQVLGQGPQFIFQYYEKEERGRGNFPDRFSARQFPNYSSELNVNALLLGDSALYLCASYVGEGSGTEAFFGQGTRLTVV.

V gene TRBV10-3 combines with J gene TRBJ2-7; TRBD1 is a possible D gene (5 bases). The germline gives CDR1 ENHRY, CDR2 SYGVKD. V shed 4 bases and J shed 5 bases, with 12 bases lying between them. This CDR3 region has 13 residues. DNA for the CDR3: TGTGCCATCAGTGTATTACAGGTTCACGAGCAGTACTTC. Its translation is CAISVLQVHEQYF.

The rearrangement links TRBV2 to TRBJ2-5, with no clear D. The V gene lost 5 bases and the J gene lost 2 bases, with 9 bases spanning the gap. Germline CDR1 and CDR2: SNHLY and FYNNEI. There are 13 residues in the CDR3. CDR3 amino acids: CASSPLEQETQYF. The CDR3 DNA sequence: TGTGCCAGCAGTCCCCTAGAGCAAGAGACCCAGTACTTC. The full variable domain, with the rest looked up from reference TRBV2 and TRBJ2-5, is EPEVTQTPSHQVTQMGQEVILRCVPISNHLYFYWYRQILGQKVEFLVSFYNNEISEKSEIFDDQFSVERPDGSNFTLKIRSTKLEDSAMYFCASSPLEQETQYFGPGTRLLVL.

This clone appeared a few times. V usage is TRBV30 and J usage is TRBJ1-1; possibly TRBD1 for D (5 bases). The CDR3 is 14 amino acids. Germline loops: CDR1 GTSNPN, CDR2 SVGIG (reference sequence). The V end was cut by 4 bases, the J end by 1 base, with 13 bases between. CDR3 residues: CAWKGWAPNTEAFF. As DNA, the CDR3 is TGTGCCTGGAAGGGGTGGGCACCGAACACTGAAGCTTTCTTT.

This chain links TRBV30 with TRBJ2-7, with D tentatively TRBD1 (6 bases). Germline CDR1 and CDR2: GTSNPN and SVGIG (reference sequence). V was cut by 1 base and J by 4 bases, with 11 bases left in between. This CDR3 has 13 amino acids. CDR3 protein: CAWSAGVQYEQYF. CDR3 sequence (DNA): TGTGCCTGGAGTGCAGGGGTGCAATACGAGCAGTACTTC.

The chain links TRBV5-4 to TRBJ2-3; D is possibly TRBD1 (5 bases). Germline V lookup: CDR1 SGHNT, CDR2 YYREEE (reference sequence). Trimming took 3 bases from V and 3 from J, leaving 11 bases between them. The length of the CDR3 is 14 residues. This chain's CDR3 is CASSSLKGTDTQYF. The CDR3, as DNA: TGTGCCAGCAGCTCCCTCAAGGGGACAGATACGCAGTATTTT.

The chain is built from TRBV7-2 and TRBJ2-7, with D possibly being TRBD1 (6 bases). This CDR3 contains 14 residues. From germline, CDR1 is SGHTA and CDR2 FQGNSA. Trimming cost V 6 bases and J 3 bases, with 15 bases left between them. The CDR3 bases are TGTGCCAGCAGACAAACCCCGGGACACTACGAGCAGTACTTC. Translating gives CASRQTPGHYEQYF.

V is TRBV2 and J is TRBJ2-7, with 12 positions matching TRBD2. The V segment lost 2 bases and the J segment 5 bases; nucleotides outside the gene matches: 4. Germline values: CDR1 SNHLY, CDR2 FYNNEI. The CDR3 sequence is 15 residues long. The CDR3 reads CASSEQLAGGHEQYF. CDR3 in DNA: TGTGCCAGCAGTGAACAACTAGCGGGAGGCCACGAGCAGTACTTC.

The chain combines TRBV27 with TRBJ2-2, with TRBD2 matching 7 bases. Trimming at V came to 1 base and at J to 7 bases, leaving 3 bases not matched to a gene. From germline, CDR1 is MNHEY and CDR2 SMNVEV (reference sequence). The CDR3 has 14 amino acids. In DNA, the CDR3 is TGTGCCAGCAGTTTATGGACTAGTATCGGGGAGCTGTTTTTT. Amino acid sequence: CASSLWTSIGELFF.

The chain has TRBV21-1 and TRBJ2-1; the DNA was not used to check the table's D call, TRBD1. TRBV21-1 is marked as a pseudogene. The CDR3 totals 14 residues. The CDR3 region has the DNA TGTGCCAGCAGCAAAGAGGGGGATCGCAATGAGCAGTTCTTC. Translation gives CASSKEGDRNEQFF.

The chain carries TRBV11-3 and TRBJ2-7; weak D call: TRBD1 (5 bases). This CDR3 has 13 residues. Trimming left V 3 bases short and J 1 base short, with 7 bases between. The germline V gene has CDR1 SGHNT and CDR2 YENEEA. The CDR3 sequence: CASSFQGSYEQYF. The CDR3 nucleotides read TGTGCCAGCAGCTTCCAGGGATCCTACGAGCAGTACTTC.

The rearrangement links TRBV5-1 to TRBJ2-2; 11 positions match TRBD2. This CDR3 spans 18 amino acids. The germline gives CDR1 SGHRS, CDR2 YFSETQ. V lost 4 bases and J lost 1; bases outside the gene matches: 9. CDR3 DNA sequence: TGCGCCAGCAGCCCTAGCGGGAGGACTTTCTTGAACACCGGGGAGCTGTTTTTT. This sequence encodes CASSPSGRTFLNTGELFF.